Included here is one T cell receptor beta chain sequence, with context. Its specificity is not known. This specimen comes from a study of shared clonotypes between healthy human individuals. A split of CD4+ cells into CD45RA+ naive and CD45RA-negative memory subsets was performed. Notes on the study in general: Sampling used blood alone; tissue repertoires probably differ.

Assay execution proceeded at the deep level. Original methodology: Owing to the provision of junction-only sequences devoid of quality scores by immunoSEQ, filtering differed. Generated by immunoSEQ multiplex PCR, the TCRdb table keeps only in-frame clones and is missing some. V and J calls and clone size are as listed in that table; D and trimming were resolved from the DNA. The sample contains about 2.3 million clones, 93% of which appear only once. This CDR3 is built from 14 residues. Germline V gene sequence: CDR1 SEHNR, CDR2 FQNEAQ (reference sequence). Between the trimmed V and J ends, which lost 1 base and 4 bases, there was a span of 11 bases.

The clonotype was recovered from a man between 18 and 29 years old in good health. Some clones in this sample may be carry-over from other donors' samples. The sample was naive CD4+ T cells from PBMCs. Sample subset: CD45RA+ positively selected. This chain uses TRBV7-9 with TRBJ2-7, with D perhaps TRBD2 (6 bases). As DNA, the CDR3 is TGTGCCAGCAGCTTAGAGACTAGGGGATACGAGCAGTACTTC. Encoded protein: CASSLETRGYEQYF.